This T cell receptor (beta chain) stems from a study of CD8 T cells in Susac syndrome. Trimming removed 5 bases from V and 4 bases from J, with 18 bases in between. The CDR3 spans 16 residues. Study results and caveats: Individuals included in the TCR sequencing and HLA analysis were acknowledged by the study to be relatively few in number.

A remark on this clonotype: The antigen remains unidentified.

RNA was extracted with the RNeasy kit, and a quantity of about 0.45 to 1 ug was reverse transcribed using random hexamers. The authors amplified TCR beta CDR3 across 54 Vbeta and 13 Jbeta using immunoSEQ multiplex PCR. MiXCR, applied by TCRdb to the immunoSEQ multiplex PCR reads, yields one record per CDR3 protein. This table holds roughly 300,000 distinct CDR3 sequences, roughly 85% found once. High-throughput TCR beta sequencing covered peripheral CD8+ and CD4+ T cells. Negative isolation was applied to CD8+ and CD4+ T cells, and FACS enrichment was applied to TEMRA cells. This clonotype was obtained from a human donor with multiple sclerosis. The V gene is TRBV12-3 or TRBV12-4, the J gene TRBJ2-1; unclear D gene. Input material: CD8+ T cells from PBMCs. DNA for the CDR3: TGTGCCAGCAGTATTCTCGATAGTCCTCGATACAATGAGCAGTTCTTC. This translates into CASSILDSPRYNEQFF.